This TCR beta chain emerged from a study of blood T cell repertoires in COVID-19. The V and J ends lost 7 bases and 4 bases respectively, with 20 bases between them. The germline gives CDR1 SGDLS, CDR2 YYNGEE. The CDR3 contains 16 residues. Original processing notes: Quantification of nucleated cells was approximated via reference gene primer amplification. Some clones are missing from TCRdb's copy, which holds only in-frame ones; the method was immunoSEQ multiplex PCR. The V and J calls and clone size were taken over from that table, and D and trimming were inferred from the DNA. The table shows some 110,000 clones, with about four fifths occurring only once.

The rearrangement links TRBV9 to TRBJ2-2, with D perhaps matching TRBD1 (7 bases). Sequencing was performed on peripheral blood. The TCR originated in a woman at least 80 years old with active or convalescent COVID-19. CDR3 coding DNA: TGTGCCAGCTCCCTGGAGGGGGCGGGCGGCACCGGGGAGCTGTTTTTT. It is translated as CASSLEGAGGTGELFF.